This T cell receptor beta chain was recovered during a study of beta chain features in type 1 diabetes. Sequencing targeted expressed TCRB transcripts, as all isolated RNA had been reverse transcribed. Only in-frame clones appear in the TCRdb table, and some are missing; sequencing was by immunoSEQ multiplex PCR. The table has a few hundred thousand clones, over 8.5% seen once. With 4 bases clipped from V and 2 bases from J, the junction kept 10 bases outside the gene matches. The CDR3 has 19 residues. CDR1 and CDR2 from the germline V gene are SGHAT and FQNNGV. With respect to this clone: Its specificity is not known.

Study-level results: Patients with Type 1 diabetes showed moderately but significantly shorter TCRB CDR3s in all four CD4+ subsets. The naive, central memory and Treg TCRB repertoires looked more alike in patients than they did in healthy donors.

The genes are TRBV11-2 and TRBJ2-2; 13 bases fit TRBD2. Sequencing used central memory CD4+ T cells from blood. The origin of this receptor is a man aged 25 to 45 with type 1 diabetes. The CDR3: CASSSHRRLAGGNTGELFF. The CDR3 DNA is TGTGCCAGCAGCTCGCACCGAAGACTAGCGGGAGGTAACACCGGGGAGCTGTTTTTT.